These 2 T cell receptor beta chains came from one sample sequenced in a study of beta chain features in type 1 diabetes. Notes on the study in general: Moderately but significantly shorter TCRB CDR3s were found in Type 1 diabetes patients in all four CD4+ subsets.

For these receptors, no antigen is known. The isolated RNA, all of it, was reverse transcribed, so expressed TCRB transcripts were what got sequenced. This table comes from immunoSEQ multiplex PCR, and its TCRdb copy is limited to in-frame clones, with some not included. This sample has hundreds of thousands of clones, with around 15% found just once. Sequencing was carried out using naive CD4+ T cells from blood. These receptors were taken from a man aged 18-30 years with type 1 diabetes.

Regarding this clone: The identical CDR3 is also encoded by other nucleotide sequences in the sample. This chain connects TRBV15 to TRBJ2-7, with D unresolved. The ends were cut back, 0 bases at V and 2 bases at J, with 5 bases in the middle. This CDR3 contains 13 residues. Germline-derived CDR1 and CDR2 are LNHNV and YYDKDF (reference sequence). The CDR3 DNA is TGTGCCACCAGCAGAGATCCAGCCTACGAGCAGTACTTC. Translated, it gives CATSRDPAYEQYF.

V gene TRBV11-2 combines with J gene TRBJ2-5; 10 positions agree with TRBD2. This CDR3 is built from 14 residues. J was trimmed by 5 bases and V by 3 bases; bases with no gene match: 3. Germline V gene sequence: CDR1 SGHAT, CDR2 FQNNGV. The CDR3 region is CASSLTSGSETQYF. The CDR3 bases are TGTGCCAGCAGCTTGACTAGCGGGTCCGAGACCCAGTACTTC.